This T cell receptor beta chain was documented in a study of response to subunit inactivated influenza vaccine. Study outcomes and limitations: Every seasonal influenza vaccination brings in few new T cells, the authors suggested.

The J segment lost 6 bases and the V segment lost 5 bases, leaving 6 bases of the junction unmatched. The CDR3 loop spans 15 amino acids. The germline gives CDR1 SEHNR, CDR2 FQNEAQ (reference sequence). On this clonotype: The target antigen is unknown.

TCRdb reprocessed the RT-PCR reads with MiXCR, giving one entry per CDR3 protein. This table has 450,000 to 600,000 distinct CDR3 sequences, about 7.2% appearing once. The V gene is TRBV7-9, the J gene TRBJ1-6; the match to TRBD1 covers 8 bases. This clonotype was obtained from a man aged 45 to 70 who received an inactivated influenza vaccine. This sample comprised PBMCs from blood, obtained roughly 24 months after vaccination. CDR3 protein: CASSPQGALNSPLHF. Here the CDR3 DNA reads TGTGCCAGCAGCCCGCAGGGGGCGCTTAATTCACCCCTCCACTTT.